The rows below give T cell receptor beta chains drawn from one sample of a study of CD8 T cells in Susac syndrome. MiXCR was run by TCRdb on the immunoSEQ multiplex PCR reads, yielding one entry per CDR3 protein. The sample contains about 210,000 distinct CDR3 sequences, about 94% of which appear only once. The sequenced sample consisted of CD4+ T cells from PBMCs. Source of these receptors: a human donor with Susac syndrome. CDR3s include the opening cysteine and the closing phenylalanine or tryptophan. Each record gives: V gene, J gene, D gene, clone size, CDR3 protein, CDR3 DNA. D genes are given only for firm matches. Clone size is shown for a subset of rows, as once, few, many or a class of expanded clone.

v_gene: TRBV4-3; j_gene: TRBJ1-6; d_gene: TRBD1; abundance: NA; CDR3aa: CASSQDGQGGRSPLHF; CDR3nt: TGCGCCAGCAGCCAAGACGGACAGGGAGGACGATCACCCCTCCACTTT
v_gene: TRBV2; j_gene: TRBJ1-4; d_gene: NA; abundance: NA; CDR3aa: CASSEALRGEKLFF; CDR3nt: TGTGCCAGCAGTGAAGCGCTTCGAGGTGAAAAACTGTTTTTT
v_gene: TRBV20-1; j_gene: TRBJ1-2; d_gene: NA; abundance: NA; CDR3aa: CSAKGRLVNYGYTF; CDR3nt: TGCAGTGCTAAGGGCCGGTTGGTGAACTATGGCTACACCTTC
v_gene: TRBV30; j_gene: TRBJ2-3; d_gene: NA; abundance: NA; CDR3aa: CAWSVANRASTDTQYF; CDR3nt: TGTGCCTGGAGTGTTGCTAACAGAGCAAGCACAGATACGCAGTATTTT
v_gene: TRBV19; j_gene: TRBJ1-6; d_gene: TRBD1; abundance: NA; CDR3aa: CASRGGDRGRGWNSPLHF; CDR3nt: TGTGCCAGCAGAGGAGGGGACAGGGGGCGTGGGTGGAATTCACCCCTCCACTTT
v_gene: TRBV20-1; j_gene: TRBJ1-1; d_gene: TRBD1; abundance: NA; CDR3aa: CSARGLQGAMGEAFF; CDR3nt: TGCAGTGCTAGAGGCCTACAGGGGGCAATGGGCGAAGCTTTCTTT
v_gene: TRBV30; j_gene: TRBJ1-5; d_gene: TRBD1; abundance: NA; CDR3aa: CAWTGTGDQPQHF; CDR3nt: TGTGCCTGGACCGGGACAGGGGATCAGCCCCAGCATTTT
v_gene: TRBV5-1; j_gene: TRBJ2-7; d_gene: NA; abundance: NA; CDR3aa: CASSTGIGPYEQYF; CDR3nt: TGCGCCAGCAGTACAGGGATTGGGCCATACGAGCAGTACTTC
v_gene: TRBV29-1; j_gene: TRBJ2-5; d_gene: NA; abundance: NA; CDR3aa: CSVEAGQGAETQYF; CDR3nt: TGCAGCGTTGAGGCGGGCCAAGGTGCGGAGACCCAGTACTTC
v_gene: TRBV12-3/TRBV12-4; j_gene: TRBJ2-1; d_gene: TRBD2; abundance: NA; CDR3aa: CASRIAGGKYNEQFF; CDR3nt: TGTGCCAGCAGGATAGCGGGGGGGAAGTACAATGAGCAGTTCTTC
v_gene: TRBV19; j_gene: TRBJ2-7; d_gene: NA; abundance: NA; CDR3aa: CASSSPRGKGSYEQYF; CDR3nt: TGTGCCAGTAGTTCTCCCCGAGGAAAAGGGTCCTACGAGCAGTACTTC
v_gene: TRBV7-3; j_gene: TRBJ2-1; d_gene: NA; abundance: NA; CDR3aa: CASSLAGANNEQFF; CDR3nt: TGTGCCAGCAGCTTAGCTGGGGCAAACAATGAGCAGTTCTTC
v_gene: TRBV30; j_gene: TRBJ2-5; d_gene: TRBD2; abundance: NA; CDR3aa: CAWALAGGGKTQYF; CDR3nt: TGTGCCTGGGCGCTAGCGGGGGGCGGGAAGACCCAGTACTTC
v_gene: TRBV20-1; j_gene: TRBJ2-3; d_gene: TRBD2; abundance: NA; CDR3aa: CSARSPSGGTDTQYF; CDR3nt: TGCAGTGCTAGATCACCTAGCGGGGGCACAGATACGCAGTATTTT
v_gene: TRBV7-8; j_gene: TRBJ2-1; d_gene: TRBD2; abundance: NA; CDR3aa: CASSPIGVAGANEQFF; CDR3nt: TGTGCCAGCAGCCCGATCGGGGTAGCGGGGGCCAATGAGCAGTTCTTC
v_gene: TRBV30; j_gene: TRBJ1-6; d_gene: NA; abundance: NA; CDR3aa: CAWSDVGMSSYNSPLHF; CDR3nt: TGTGCCTGGAGTGACGTGGGAATGAGCTCCTATAATTCACCCCTCCACTTT
v_gene: TRBV30; j_gene: TRBJ1-6; d_gene: NA; abundance: NA; CDR3aa: CAWDILNSPLHF; CDR3nt: TGTGCCTGGGACATATTGAATTCACCCCTCCACTTT
v_gene: TRBV30; j_gene: TRBJ1-6; d_gene: NA; abundance: NA; CDR3aa: CAWSSGGGWNSPLHF; CDR3nt: TGTGCCTGGAGTTCGGGAGGGGGATGGAATTCACCCCTCCACTTT
v_gene: TRBV6-2/TRBV6-3; j_gene: TRBJ2-5; d_gene: NA; abundance: NA; CDR3aa: CASSYRRQETQYF; CDR3nt: TGTGCCAGCAGTTACCGGAGACAAGAGACCCAGTACTTC
v_gene: TRBV15; j_gene: TRBJ1-6; d_gene: NA; abundance: NA; CDR3aa: CATSRSSGISNSPLHF; CDR3nt: TGTGCCACCAGCAGATCGTCAGGAATTTCTAATTCACCCCTCCACTTT
v_gene: TRBV28; j_gene: TRBJ2-7; d_gene: NA; abundance: NA; CDR3aa: CASNTGLGAYEQYF; CDR3nt: TGTGCCAGCAATACAGGGTTAGGAGCCTACGAGCAGTACTTC
v_gene: TRBV5-1; j_gene: TRBJ2-3; d_gene: TRBD2; abundance: NA; CDR3aa: CASSSSGTSGVPRGQYF; CDR3nt: TGCGCCAGCAGCTCTTCCGGGACTAGCGGGGTCCCCAGGGGGCAGTATTTT
v_gene: TRBV12-3/TRBV12-4; j_gene: TRBJ2-3; d_gene: NA; abundance: NA; CDR3aa: CASSFLVADTQYF; CDR3nt: TGTGCCAGCAGTTTCCTAGTGGCAGATACGCAGTATTTT
v_gene: TRBV20-1; j_gene: TRBJ2-2; d_gene: NA; abundance: NA; CDR3aa: CSAPGTTNTGELFF; CDR3nt: TGCAGTGCCCCCGGGACAACGAACACCGGGGAGCTGTTTTTT
v_gene: TRBV9; j_gene: TRBJ2-5; d_gene: NA; abundance: NA; CDR3aa: CASSVGPGRERYQETQYF; CDR3nt: TGTGCCAGCAGCGTAGGCCCCGGTCGGGAGCGATATCAAGAGACCCAGTACTTC
v_gene: TRBV5-1; j_gene: TRBJ1-4; d_gene: NA; abundance: NA; CDR3aa: CASSLARQDNEKLFF; CDR3nt: TGCGCCAGCAGCTTGGCGAGACAAGACAATGAAAAACTGTTTTTT
v_gene: TRBV6-1; j_gene: TRBJ1-5; d_gene: TRBD1; abundance: NA; CDR3aa: CASSKTGQVSNQPQHF; CDR3nt: TGTGCCAGCAGTAAGACGGGACAGGTTAGCAATCAGCCCCAGCATTTT
v_gene: TRBV5-4; j_gene: TRBJ1-1; d_gene: NA; abundance: NA; CDR3aa: CASSFRGVNTEAFF; CDR3nt: TGTGCCAGCAGCTTCCGAGGTGTGAACACTGAAGCTTTCTTT
v_gene: TRBV12-3/TRBV12-4; j_gene: TRBJ2-5; d_gene: NA; abundance: once; CDR3aa: CASTGSRQETQYF; CDR3nt: TGTGCCAGCACTGGTAGCCGACAAGAGACCCAGTACTTC
v_gene: TRBV20-1; j_gene: TRBJ1-6; d_gene: NA; abundance: NA; CDR3aa: CSASLDSRSRSPLHF; CDR3nt: TGCAGTGCTAGTCTGGACAGCAGGTCGCGGTCACCCCTCCACTTT
v_gene: TRBV7-9; j_gene: TRBJ2-1; d_gene: NA; abundance: NA; CDR3aa: CASSLASGHNEQFF; CDR3nt: TGTGCCAGCAGCTTAGCGTCAGGCCACAATGAGCAGTTCTTC
v_gene: TRBV3-1; j_gene: TRBJ1-5; d_gene: TRBD1; abundance: once; CDR3aa: CASSPPDRDQPQHF; CDR3nt: TGTGCCAGCAGCCCTCCGGACAGGGATCAGCCCCAGCATTTT
v_gene: TRBV7-2; j_gene: TRBJ2-5; d_gene: NA; abundance: once; CDR3aa: CASSKAAETQYF; CDR3nt: TGTGCCAGCAGCAAAGCAGCGGAGACCCAGTACTTC
v_gene: TRBV6-2/TRBV6-3; j_gene: TRBJ2-7; d_gene: TRBD2; abundance: NA; CDR3aa: CASSPTSGDSYEQYF; CDR3nt: TGTGCCAGCAGCCCGACTAGCGGTGATTCCTACGAGCAGTACTTC
v_gene: TRBV12-5; j_gene: TRBJ1-6; d_gene: NA; abundance: NA; CDR3aa: CASRADYNSPLHF; CDR3nt: TGTGCTAGTCGGGCGGATTATAATTCACCCCTCCACTTT
v_gene: TRBV4-2; j_gene: TRBJ1-6; d_gene: TRBD1; abundance: NA; CDR3aa: CASSQARDRRSPLHF; CDR3nt: TGTGCCAGCAGCCAAGCCAGGGACAGGCGGTCACCCCTCCACTTT
v_gene: TRBV5-1; j_gene: TRBJ1-1; d_gene: NA; abundance: NA; CDR3aa: CASSPVRGGEAFF; CDR3nt: TGCGCCAGCAGCCCTGTCAGGGGTGGGGAAGCTTTCTTT
v_gene: TRBV7-9; j_gene: TRBJ2-6; d_gene: NA; abundance: NA; CDR3aa: CASSLADGGANVLTF; CDR3nt: TGTGCCAGCAGCTTAGCCGATGGTGGGGCCAACGTCCTGACTTTC
v_gene: TRBV19; j_gene: TRBJ2-2; d_gene: TRBD2; abundance: NA; CDR3aa: CASSISGVAGELFF; CDR3nt: TGTGCCAGTAGTATCAGCGGGGTCGCCGGGGAGCTGTTTTTT
v_gene: TRBV20-1; j_gene: TRBJ2-3; d_gene: TRBD1; abundance: NA; CDR3aa: CSARDQGGTDTQYF; CDR3nt: TGCAGTGCTAGAGATCAGGGGGGCACAGATACGCAGTATTTT
v_gene: TRBV29-1; j_gene: TRBJ2-2; d_gene: NA; abundance: NA; CDR3aa: CSTVRSNTGELFF; CDR3nt: TGCAGCACGGTCCGCTCGAACACCGGGGAGCTGTTTTTT
v_gene: TRBV11-2; j_gene: TRBJ2-3; d_gene: NA; abundance: few; CDR3aa: CASSLDRGDTQYF; CDR3nt: TGTGCCAGCAGCTTAGATCGGGGAGATACGCAGTATTTT
v_gene: TRBV29-1; j_gene: TRBJ1-4; d_gene: NA; abundance: NA; CDR3aa: CSVAPHGPRDEKLFF; CDR3nt: TGCAGCGTCGCACCCCATGGACCCAGGGATGAAAAACTGTTTTTT
v_gene: TRBV6-5; j_gene: TRBJ2-1; d_gene: NA; abundance: once; CDR3aa: CASGAETYNEQFF; CDR3nt: TGTGCCAGCGGGGCAGAAACCTACAATGAGCAGTTCTTC
v_gene: TRBV9; j_gene: TRBJ1-5; d_gene: NA; abundance: NA; CDR3aa: CASSEHLDQPQHF; CDR3nt: TGTGCCAGCAGCGAGCACCTGGATCAGCCCCAGCATTTT
v_gene: TRBV12-3/TRBV12-4; j_gene: TRBJ2-5; d_gene: NA; abundance: NA; CDR3aa: CASSRKRLGGGQETQYF; CDR3nt: TGTGCCAGCAGTCGTAAGAGATTGGGGGGTGGACAAGAGACCCAGTACTTC
v_gene: TRBV29-1; j_gene: TRBJ1-1; d_gene: NA; abundance: NA; CDR3aa: CSAVSSGAQYTEAFF; CDR3nt: TGCAGCGCCGTGAGCTCCGGGGCACAGTACACTGAAGCTTTCTTT
v_gene: TRBV11-2; j_gene: TRBJ2-3; d_gene: TRBD1; abundance: NA; CDR3aa: CASSLSFRGDTQYF; CDR3nt: TGTGCCAGCAGCTTGAGTTTCAGGGGGGATACGCAGTATTTT
v_gene: TRBV5-1; j_gene: TRBJ2-6; d_gene: NA; abundance: NA; CDR3aa: CASSPVVSSGANVLTF; CDR3nt: TGCGCCAGCAGCCCGGTAGTCTCTTCTGGGGCCAACGTCCTGACTTTC
v_gene: TRBV30; j_gene: TRBJ2-7; d_gene: TRBD2; abundance: NA; CDR3aa: CAWSDGGSYEQYF; CDR3nt: TGTGCCTGGAGTGACGGGGGGAGCTACGAGCAGTACTTC